This T cell receptor (beta chain) stems from a study of T cell repertoires in cytomegalovirus infection. Across the whole study: CMV epitopes that were recently identified and HLA-C-restricted were used alongside well-studied HLA-B-restricted ones. Public TCR beta signatures marked donors with CMV infection and the matching HLA. Study-wide points: Ex vivo responses were dominated by HLA-C-restricted CMV-specific TCR beta clonotypes.

The CDR3 length is 16 residues. The V gene end was trimmed by 5 bases and the J gene end by 2 bases; junction bases not matched to a gene: 8. Germline CDR1 reads SGHAT; CDR2 reads FQNNGV. TCRdb re-called the reads with MiXCR, one entry per CDR3 protein. Here the sample spans just under 500,000 distinct CDR3 sequences, 30% to 35% being singletons. This clonotype was observed once. Antigen specificity is unknown. The chain is built from TRBV11-2 and TRBJ2-3, with 9 nucleotides matching TRBD1. This TCR derives from a human donor in good health (CMV status not recorded). Some clones in this sample may be carry-over from other donors' samples. Sample: cultured PBMCs, taken from culture after CMV antigen stimulation. In DNA form, the CDR3 reads TGTGCCAGCAGCCCTCGAGGGGACAGGGACACAGATACGCAGTATTTT. It yields the protein CASSPRGDRDTDTQYF.